One sample yielded the 2 T cell receptor beta chains listed below, sequenced in a study of blood T cell repertoires in COVID-19. Profiling relied on immunoSEQ multiplex PCR, and the TCRdb table lists in-frame clones only, not all of them. The table records 150,000 or so clones, approximately 80% of them present only once. The material sequenced was peripheral blood. The receptor set was obtained from a woman older than 75 with active or convalescent COVID-19.

DNA of the CDR3: TGTGCCAGCAGTCCACTCGGACTAGCATCCCACGAGCAGTACTTC. Translation gives CASSPLGLASHEQYF. This rearrangement joins TRBV6-5 to TRBJ2-7, with 8 bases matching TRBD2. The CDR3 is 15 residues long. Germline V gene sequence: CDR1 MNHEY, CDR2 SVGAGI. After removal of 5 bases from V and 5 bases from J, the junction contained 11 bases not matched to a gene.

The chain uses TRBV6-1 and TRBJ1-2; D perhaps matches TRBD1 (5 bases). Trimming took 3 bases from V and 0 from J, leaving 5 bases between them. CDR3 size: 13 residues. Germline loops: CDR1 MNHNS, CDR2 SASEGT. Written as DNA, the CDR3 is TGTGCCAGCAGTGAGACAGCTAACTATGGCTACACCTTC. It is translated as CASSETANYGYTF.